This TCR beta chain is drawn from a study of T cell responses to AZD1222 COVID-19 vaccine. General observations from the study: Reportedly, nearly half the spike-specific TCRs target unmutated variant regions. The study found vaccine-associated CD4 TCRs spanning spike, dominant at 160-218 and 743-854.

The V gene lost 0 bases and the J gene lost 2 bases, with 22 bases spanning the gap. Germline V gene lookup returns CDR1 LGHNA and CDR2 YNFKEQ. There are 19 residues in the CDR3. Sequencing used immunoSEQ multiplex PCR; TCRdb keeps in-frame clones, though not all of them. The sample has approximately 190,000 clones; around 87% are singletons. A note on this clone: The antigen is unknown.

The chain joins TRBV4-2 to TRBJ2-5; D might be TRBD1 or TRBD2, each matching 6 bases. Specimen: peripheral blood, collected on day 0 of MenACWY control vaccination. The clonotype comes from an adult in good health. The CDR3 DNA follows: TGTGCCAGCAGCCAAGATTTATTGGTAGGGGGGCGAGAACAAGAGACCCAGTACTTC. Translation: CASSQDLLVGGREQETQYF.